These 3 T cell receptor beta chains originate from one sample sequenced in a study of T cell changes during pregnancy in multiple sclerosis. The data were produced by immunoSEQ multiplex PCR, yet TCRdb's version contains in-frame clones alone and is incomplete. Of more than 30,000 clones in the sample, over 85% are singletons; the top ten hold 0.56%. Source: CD4+ T cells from peripheral blood mononuclear cells, taken before pregnancy. These receptors were taken from a female donor with multiple sclerosis, enrolled in a pregnancy study.

This sequence joins TRBV6-6 and TRBJ1-5; D possibly corresponds to TRBD1 (6 bases). Trimming cost V 6 bases and J 1 base, with 10 bases left between them. Germline V lookup: CDR1 MNHNY, CDR2 SVGAGI (reference sequence). CDR3 length equals 14 residues. The CDR3 sequence: CASRSTGSNQPQHF. DNA for the CDR3: TGTGCCAGCAGGAGTACAGGGAGCAATCAGCCCCAGCATTTT.

The V gene is TRBV5-1, the J gene TRBJ2-1, with TRBD2 identical over 7 bases. Germline CDR1 reads SGHRS; CDR2 reads YFSETQ. This CDR3 spans 15 amino acids. Losses at the gene ends were 3 bases for V and 0 bases for J; bases not matched to a gene: 3. The CDR3: CASSSGLVSYNEQFF. Written as DNA, the CDR3 is TGCGCCAGCAGCTCCGGACTAGTCTCCTACAATGAGCAGTTCTTC.

The rearrangement joins TRBV5-1 to TRBJ2-5; D is possibly TRBD2 (6 bases). Germline CDR1 and CDR2: SGHRS and YFSETQ. V was clipped by 0 bases and J by 5 bases, with 14 bases between them. CDR3 length: 15 residues. The CDR3 is CASSLAISRGETQYF. CDR3 in DNA: TGCGCCAGCAGCTTGGCGATCTCCCGGGGGGAGACCCAGTACTTC. Based on the CDR3 plus reference TRBV5-1 and TRBJ2-5, the full variable domain is KAGVTQTPRYLIKTRGQQVTLSCSPISGHRSVSWYQQTPGQGLQFLFEYFSETQRNKGNFPGRFSGRQFSNSRSEMNVSTLELGDSALYLCASSLAISRGETQYFGPGTRLLVL.